The 21 T cell receptor beta chains below were found in one sample sequenced in a study of glioma-infiltrating T cells after dendritic cell vaccination. Clones were sequenced by immunoSEQ multiplex PCR, and TCRdb holds only the in-frame ones, with some missing. The sample consists of just over 95,000 clones, about 79% of them appearing once. Source: blood, taken before dendritic cell vaccination. The receptor source for this set is a human donor with glioblastoma.

The chain carries TRBV4-1 and TRBJ1-1; 10 bases agree with TRBD1. CDR1 and CDR2 (germline): MGHRA, YSYEKL. The CDR3 runs 16 residues. Trimming removed 3 bases from V and 0 bases from J; junction bases left unmatched: 4. Here the CDR3 DNA reads TGCGCCAGCAGCCACGGACAGGGGGGTTTGAACACTGAAGCTTTCTTT. Translation: CASSHGQGGLNTEAFF.

V usage is TRBV28 and J usage is TRBJ1-2, with D perhaps TRBD1 (6 bases). Germline V CDR1 and CDR2: MDHEN, SYDVKM. This CDR3 spans 15 amino acids. V was cut by 8 bases and J by 4 bases, with 20 bases left in between. Here the CDR3 DNA reads TGTGCCAGCGAGCGAGGGGGAATATCCTTCTATGGCTACACCTTC. This gives the protein CASERGGISFYGYTF.

This chain links TRBV4-1 with TRBJ2-6; 8 nucleotides match TRBD1. The germline gives CDR1 MGHRA, CDR2 YSYEKL. The CDR3 has 20 residues. After removal of 0 bases from V and 3 bases from J, the junction contained 13 bases not matched to a gene. The CDR3 loop reads CASSQDFSRGRFFGANVLTF. The CDR3 DNA reads as TGCGCCAGCAGCCAAGATTTCAGCAGGGGGCGCTTCTTTGGGGCCAACGTCCTGACTTTC.

The chain is built from TRBV7-9 and TRBJ1-2; 7 bases are shared with TRBD1. The junction had 8 bases not matched to a gene; V was cut back by 5 bases and J by 2 bases. The germline V gene has CDR1 SEHNR and CDR2 FQNEAQ (reference sequence). CDR3 length: 15 amino acids. The CDR3 bases are TGTGCCAGCAGCCGGTCCCCGACAGGGAACTATGGCTACACCTTC. It specifies CASSRSPTGNYGYTF.

This rearrangement joins TRBV30 to TRBJ1-3, with unresolved D. The germline V and J ends were trimmed by 1 base and 3 bases, with 7 bases remaining between them. The CDR3 contains 13 residues. The germline CDR1 and CDR2 sequences are GTSNPN and SVGIG (reference sequence). The CDR3 region is CAWSGQSGNTIYF. CDR3 in DNA: TGTGCCTGGAGTGGACAAAGTGGAAACACCATATATTTT. The whole variable domain, filled in from reference TRBV30 and TRBJ1-3, reads SQTIHQWPATLVQPVGSPLSLECTVEGTSNPNLYWYRQAAGRGLQLLFYSVGIGQISSEVPQNLSASRPQDRQFILSSKKLLLSDSGFYLCAWSGQSGNTIYFGEGSWLTVV.

This clone appeared once. The CDR3 spells CASSVVTGDLNQPQHF. The CDR3 DNA follows: TGCGCCAGCAGTGTCGTGACGGGAGACCTTAATCAGCCCCAGCATTTT. The rearrangement uses TRBV10-2 and TRBJ1-5, with D unresolved. CDR1 and CDR2 (germline): WSHSY, SAAADI. CDR3 size: 16 residues. V dropped 4 bases and J dropped 4 bases, with 17 bases sitting between them.

V usage is TRBV28 and J usage is TRBJ2-1, with 11 bases identical to TRBD1. The ends lost 2 bases at V and 8 bases at J; junction bases unmatched: 5. Germline V gene sequence: CDR1 MDHEN, CDR2 SYDVKM. The CDR3 has 15 residues. CDR3 DNA: TGTGCCAGCAGTTTAGGTGGACAGGGGGCGGATGAGCAGTTCTTC. Protein sequence: CASSLGGQGADEQFF.

The chain has TRBV9 and TRBJ1-3, with D perhaps TRBD1 (5 bases). Trimming removed 1 base at V and 1 base at J, with 6 bases between. The CDR3 extends over 14 amino acids. Germline V gene sequence: CDR1 SGDLS, CDR2 YYNGEE. CDR3 DNA sequence: TGTGCCAGCAGCGTACAGGGTTCTGGAAACACCATATATTTT. Translation: CASSVQGSGNTIYF.

The rearrangement links TRBV27 to TRBJ1-5, with 7 positions matching TRBD1. V shed 7 bases, J shed 5 bases, and the junction held 11 bases outside the gene matches. Germline V gene lookup returns CDR1 MNHEY and CDR2 SMNVEV (reference sequence). This CDR3 is built from 15 residues. The CDR3 DNA follows: TGTGCCAGCACTGTAGGACAGGTCTTTTATCAGCCCCAGCATTTT. Translated: CASTVGQVFYQPQHF.

The rearrangement joins TRBV27 to TRBJ1-2, with 7 nucleotides matching TRBD1. Germline CDR1 is MNHEY and CDR2 is SMNVEV (reference sequence). After removal of 2 bases from V and 7 bases from J, the junction contained 4 bases not matched to a gene. The CDR3 sequence is 13 residues long. The CDR3 bases are TGTGCCAGCAGTTTAACAGGGGAGATTGGCTACACCTTC. Residues: CASSLTGEIGYTF.

The chain links TRBV28 to TRBJ1-1, with unresolved D. Germline assignment: CDR1 MDHEN and CDR2 SYDVKM. The CDR3 spans 14 residues. The V and J ends lost 6 bases and 6 bases respectively, with 17 bases between them. The CDR3, as DNA: TGTGCCAGCAGCCCCGAGGAACCGGTCTCTGAAGCTTTCTTT. This encodes CASSPEEPVSEAFF. The full variable domain, rest sourced from reference TRBV28 and TRBJ1-1, is DVKVTQSSRYLVKRTGEKVFLECVQDMDHENMFWYRQDPGLGLRLIYFSYDVKMKEKGDIPEGYSVSREKKERFSLILESASTNQTSMYLCASSPEEPVSEAFFGQGTRLTVV.

J is TRBJ2-5 and V is TRBV7-2, with 8 bases identical to TRBD1. The CDR3 contains 15 residues. V trimming: 5 bases; J trimming: 5 bases; junction bases outside the gene matches: 10. CDR1 and CDR2 from the germline V gene are SGHTA and FQGNSA. This CDR3 reads CASSPPGQVTETQYF. The CDR3 coding sequence is TGTGCCAGCAGCCCTCCGGGACAGGTGACGGAGACCCAGTACTTC.

V is TRBV10-3 and J is TRBJ1-2; no reliable D call. This CDR3 contains 14 residues. The germline gives CDR1 ENHRY, CDR2 SYGVKD. V lost 4 bases to trimming and J lost 4 bases, with 13 bases between them. In nucleotides, the CDR3 is TGTGCCATCAGTGCCGACGAGGATAGCTATGGCTACACCTTC. Translating it yields CAISADEDSYGYTF.

The chain has TRBV6-1 and TRBJ2-1; D not resolved. The CDR3 sequence is 18 residues long. V was cut by 2 bases and J by 2 bases, with 19 bases left in between. Germline V gene data show CDR1 as MNHNS and CDR2 as SASEGT. The CDR3 DNA is TGTGCCAGCAGTGAACAACCCTTAGTGGCGGAGACCTACAATGAGCAGTTCTTC. Residues: CASSEQPLVAETYNEQFF.

This clone has just a few counts. The chain couples TRBV5-8 to TRBJ1-2; possible D gene TRBD1, 6 bases. The CDR3 totals 15 residues. Trimming removed 4 bases at V and 6 bases at J, with 19 bases between. Germline V CDR1 and CDR2: SGHTS, YDEGEE. DNA of the CDR3: TGTGCCAGCAGCCCCGGGGGGTGGGGGCAAGATGGCTACACCTTC. It translates to CASSPGGWGQDGYTF.

The rearrangement uses TRBV5-1 and TRBJ1-2; 10 positions match TRBD1. The V gene's germline CDR1 is SGHRS and CDR2 YFSETQ. Trimming took 5 bases from V and 4 from J; bases not matched to a gene: 8. The CDR3 loop spans 15 amino acids. The CDR3 region has the DNA TGCGCCAGCAGTTTGACGACAGGGGGCGGCTATGGCTACACCTTC. Protein: CASSLTTGGGYGYTF.

This chain joins TRBV11-2 and TRBJ1-2, with D maybe TRBD1 (5 bases). The CDR3 is made up of 17 amino acids. Germline V lookup: CDR1 SGHAT, CDR2 FQNNGV. Trimming stripped 5 bases from V and 5 bases from J, with 24 bases between. In nucleotides, the CDR3 is TGTGCCAGCAGCCCAACGGGAGTCCAGGGCGTCATTTATGGCTACACCTTC. Amino acid sequence: CASSPTGVQGVIYGYTF.

The rearrangement uses TRBV2 and TRBJ2-3; 8 nucleotides align to TRBD2. Germline CDR1 and CDR2: SNHLY and FYNNEI. With 1 base clipped from V and 5 bases from J, the junction kept 11 bases outside the gene matches. This CDR3 is built from 17 residues. CDR3 nucleotide sequence: TGTGCCAGCAGTGAAGGTCTCCCCGGGGGGGCCGGAGATACGCAGTATTTT. It translates to CASSEGLPGGAGDTQYF.

The chain carries TRBV28 and TRBJ2-7; 9 bases agree with TRBD2. The length of the CDR3 is 16 residues. V shed 3 bases, J shed 3 bases, and the junction held 9 bases outside the gene matches. In germline, CDR1 is MDHEN, CDR2 SYDVKM. CDR3 sequence reads: CASSFSAGGPHYEQYF. DNA of the CDR3: TGTGCCAGCAGTTTTTCCGCGGGAGGGCCCCACTACGAGCAGTACTTC.

The gene calls are TRBV28 and TRBJ1-3; D is uncertain. The CDR3 is 15 residues long. V was pared by 3 bases and J by 0 bases, with 9 bases between. Germline-derived CDR1 and CDR2 are MDHEN and SYDVKM. Written as DNA, the CDR3 is TGTGCCAGCAGTTTGGTTAAAGCCTCTGGAAACACCATATATTTT. Translated, it gives CASSLVKASGNTIYF.

The chain is built from TRBV5-4 and TRBJ2-5, with a weak D call TRBD1 (5 bases). The CDR3 consists of 13 residues. The V and J ends lost 3 bases and 2 bases respectively, with 8 bases between them. The germline V gene has CDR1 SGHNT and CDR2 YYREEE (reference sequence). The CDR3, as DNA: TGTGCCAGCAGCTCGCAGGGACAAGAGACCCAGTACTTC. It is translated as CASSSQGQETQYF.